The clone carrying this T cell receptor beta chain has a single count. Its antigen is not identified. The conserved final phenylalanine or tryptophan is absent from the CDR3, which likely points to a read error. Germline V gene data show CDR1 as SGHAT and CDR2 as FQNNGV. This CDR3 region has 12 residues. This specimen belongs to a study of tumor-infiltrating lymphocytes in primary liver carcinoma. Study-level background: Patients were men and women aged 30 to 69 years. Staging placed the tumors at T1-T3 N0M0, and they measured about 4 to 10 cm across.

Study-level points and caveats: Reduced overlap was seen in tumor-adjacent and tumor-blood pairs versus tumor region pairs.

The researchers produced TCR beta cDNA from 400 to 650 ng total RNA with a constant-region primer. ARM-PCR was slightly modified, and three nested multiplex PCR rounds with it gave rise to the TCR beta libraries. TRBV1-TRBV30 forward primers paired with a C-beta reverse primer were used in the first two PCR rounds, which ran approximately 10 cycles each. TCRdb itself ran the multiplex PCR reads through MiXCR, one entry per CDR3 protein. This repertoire shows 90,000 to 150,000 distinct CDR3 sequences, around 65% found once; its top ten account for more than 8%. Co-extraction of both nucleic acids (RNA and DNA) used about 17-33 mg of unsorted bulk tissue. Patients carried chronic HBV infection without prior treatment.

Sequencing input: tumor-adjacent normal liver tissue. The rearrangement uses TRBV11-2 and TRBJ2-3; D gene ambiguous. The sequence was collected from a woman aged 55-75 years with primary liver carcinoma and hepatitis B virus infection. CDR3 sequence (DNA): TGTACCAGCAGCCCCTGGGCGGATAGGCAGTATTTA. This translates into CTSSPWADRQYL.